Sequencing of this TCR beta chain was carried out in a study of monozygotic twins with inflammatory bowel disease. UMIs with a 6-nucleotide sample barcode were added by template switching. TCRdb reanalyzed the 5' RACE reads, giving one entry per CDR3 protein sequence and no DNA. In total, the table holds around 370,000 distinct CDR3 sequences. Germline V lookup: CDR1 SQVTM, CDR2 ANQGSEA. The CDR3 sequence is 14 residues long. This TCR came from a human donor with ulcerative colitis or Crohn's disease, or a healthy co-twin of an affected twin (not recorded which). The sample comprised blood. V is TRBV29-1 and J is TRBJ1-2; TCRdb selects TRBD1, and the lack of DNA leaves this call unchecked. The CDR3 reads CSVLARQGGYGYTF. Filled out from reference TRBV29-1 and TRBJ1-2, the complete variable domain reads SAVISQKPSRDICQRGTSLTIQCQVDSQVTMMFWYRQQPGQSLTLIATANQGSEATYESGFVIDKFPISRPNLTFSTLTVSNMSPEDSSIYLCSVLARQGGYGYTFGSGTRLTVV.